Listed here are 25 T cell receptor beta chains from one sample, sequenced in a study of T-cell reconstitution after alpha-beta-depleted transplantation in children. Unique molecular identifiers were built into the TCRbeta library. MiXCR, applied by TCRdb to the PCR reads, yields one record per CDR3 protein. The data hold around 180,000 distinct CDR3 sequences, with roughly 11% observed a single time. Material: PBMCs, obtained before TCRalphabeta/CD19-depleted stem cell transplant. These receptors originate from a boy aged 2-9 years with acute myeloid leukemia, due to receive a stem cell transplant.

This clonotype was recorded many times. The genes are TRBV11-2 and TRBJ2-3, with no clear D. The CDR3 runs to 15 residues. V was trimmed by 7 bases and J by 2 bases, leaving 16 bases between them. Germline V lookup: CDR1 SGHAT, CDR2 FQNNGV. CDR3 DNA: TGTGCCAGCACCAAAGAAGACACTATCACAGATACGCAGTATTTT. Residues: CASTKEDTITDTQYF.

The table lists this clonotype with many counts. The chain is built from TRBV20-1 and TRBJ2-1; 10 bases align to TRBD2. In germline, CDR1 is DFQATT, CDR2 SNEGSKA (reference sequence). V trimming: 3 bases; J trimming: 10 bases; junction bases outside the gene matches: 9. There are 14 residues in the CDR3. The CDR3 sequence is CSASAGTSVREQFF. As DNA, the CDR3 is TGCAGTGCTAGCGCGGGGACTAGCGTTCGGGAGCAGTTCTTC.

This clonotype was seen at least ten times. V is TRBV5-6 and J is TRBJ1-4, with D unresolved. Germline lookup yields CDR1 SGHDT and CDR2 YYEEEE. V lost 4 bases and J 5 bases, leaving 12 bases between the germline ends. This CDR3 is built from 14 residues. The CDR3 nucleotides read TGTGCCAGCAGCCCGGGAGTGGTGAATGAAAAACTGTTTTTT. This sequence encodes CASSPGVVNEKLFF.

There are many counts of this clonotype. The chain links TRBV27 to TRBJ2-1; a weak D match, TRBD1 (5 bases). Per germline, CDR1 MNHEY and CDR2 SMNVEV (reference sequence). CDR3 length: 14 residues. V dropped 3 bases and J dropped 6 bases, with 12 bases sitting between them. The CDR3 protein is CASSFRVRGNEQFF. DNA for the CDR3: TGTGCCAGCAGTTTCCGGGTTAGGGGCAATGAGCAGTTCTTC.

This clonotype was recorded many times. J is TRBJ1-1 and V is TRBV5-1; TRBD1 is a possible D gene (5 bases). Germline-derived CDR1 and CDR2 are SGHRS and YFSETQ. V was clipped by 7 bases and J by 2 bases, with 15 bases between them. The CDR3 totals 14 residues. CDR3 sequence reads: CASPDDRINTEAFF. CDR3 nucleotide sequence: TGCGCCAGCCCGGATGACAGAATAAACACTGAAGCTTTCTTT.

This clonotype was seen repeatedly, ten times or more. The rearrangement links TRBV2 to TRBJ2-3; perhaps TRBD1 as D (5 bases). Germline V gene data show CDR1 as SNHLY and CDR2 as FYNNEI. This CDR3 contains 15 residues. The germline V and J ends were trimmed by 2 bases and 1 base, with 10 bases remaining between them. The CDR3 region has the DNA TGTGCCAGCAGTGAATTTCGACAGCGCACAGATACGCAGTATTTT. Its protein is CASSEFRQRTDTQYF.

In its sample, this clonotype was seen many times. The CDR3 reads CASSQQLGEQYF. The CDR3 DNA is TGTGCCAGCAGTCAGCAGTTGGGAGAGCAGTACTTC. The chain uses TRBV25-1 and TRBJ2-7; D is unresolved. V lost 5 bases, J lost 7 bases, and 12 bases lay in between. The CDR3 runs to 12 residues. Per the germline V gene, CDR1 is MGHDK and CDR2 is SYGVNS.

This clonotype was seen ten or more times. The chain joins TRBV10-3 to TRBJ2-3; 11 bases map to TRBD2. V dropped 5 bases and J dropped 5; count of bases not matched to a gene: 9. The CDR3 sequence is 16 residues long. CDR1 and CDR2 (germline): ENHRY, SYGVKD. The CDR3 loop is CAISKGLAASGDTQYF. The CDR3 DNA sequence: TGTGCCATCAGTAAGGGACTAGCGGCTTCGGGAGATACGCAGTATTTT.

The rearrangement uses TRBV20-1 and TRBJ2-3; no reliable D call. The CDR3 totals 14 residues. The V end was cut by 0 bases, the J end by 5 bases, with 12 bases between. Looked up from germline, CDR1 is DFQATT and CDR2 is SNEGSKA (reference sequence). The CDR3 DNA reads TGCAGTGCTAGAGACTCCTCGGGTGGAGATACGCAGTATTTT. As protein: CSARDSSGGDTQYF.

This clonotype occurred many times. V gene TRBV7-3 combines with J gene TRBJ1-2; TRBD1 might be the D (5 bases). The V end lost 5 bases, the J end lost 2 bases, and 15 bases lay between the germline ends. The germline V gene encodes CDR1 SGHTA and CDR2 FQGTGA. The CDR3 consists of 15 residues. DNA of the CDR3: TGTGCCAGCAGCCCAAGTAGGGGACCCAACTATGGCTACACCTTC. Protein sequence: CASSPSRGPNYGYTF.

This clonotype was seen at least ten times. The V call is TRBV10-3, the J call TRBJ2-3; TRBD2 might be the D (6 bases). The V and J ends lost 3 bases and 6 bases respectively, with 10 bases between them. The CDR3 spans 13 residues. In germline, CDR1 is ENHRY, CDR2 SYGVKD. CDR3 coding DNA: TGTGCCATCAGTGACGGCGGGAAGGATACGCAGTATTTT. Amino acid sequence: CAISDGGKDTQYF.

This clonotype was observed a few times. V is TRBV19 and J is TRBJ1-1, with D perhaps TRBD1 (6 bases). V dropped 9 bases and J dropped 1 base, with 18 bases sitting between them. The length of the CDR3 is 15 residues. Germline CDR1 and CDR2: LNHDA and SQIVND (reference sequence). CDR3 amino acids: CASRWRDTKNTEAFF. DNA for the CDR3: TGTGCCAGCAGGTGGCGGGACACGAAGAACACTGAAGCTTTCTTT. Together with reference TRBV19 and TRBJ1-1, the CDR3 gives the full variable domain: DGGITQSPKYLFRKEGQNVTLSCEQNLNHDAMYWYRQDPGQGLRLIYYSQIVNDFQKGDIAEGYSVSREKKESFPLTVTSAQKNPTAFYLCASRWRDTKNTEAFFGQGTRLTVV.

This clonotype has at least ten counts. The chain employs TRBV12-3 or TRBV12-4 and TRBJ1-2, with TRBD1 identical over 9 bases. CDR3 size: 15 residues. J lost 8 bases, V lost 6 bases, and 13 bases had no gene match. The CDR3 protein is CASRSLQDRGKGYTF. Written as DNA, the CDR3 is TGTGCCAGCAGGTCCCTGCAGGACAGGGGTAAAGGCTACACCTTC.

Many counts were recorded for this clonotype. The CDR3 reads CASSRGRAGGETQYF. CDR3 coding DNA: TGTGCCAGCAGTCGGGGGCGAGCGGGCGGCGAGACCCAGTACTTC. This chain joins TRBV6-1 and TRBJ2-5; D possibly uses TRBD1 or TRBD2 (6 bases each). CDR3 length: 15 residues. With 5 bases removed from V and 5 bases from J, the gap between germline ends came to 18 bases. In germline, CDR1 is MNHNS, CDR2 SASEGT.

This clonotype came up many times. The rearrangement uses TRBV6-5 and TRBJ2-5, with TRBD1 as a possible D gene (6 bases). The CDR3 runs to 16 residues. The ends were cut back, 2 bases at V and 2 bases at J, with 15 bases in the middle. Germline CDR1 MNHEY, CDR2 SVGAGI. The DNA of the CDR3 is TGTGCCAGCAGTTACACCACAGGGACGAATCAAGAGACCCAGTACTTC. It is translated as CASSYTTGTNQETQYF.

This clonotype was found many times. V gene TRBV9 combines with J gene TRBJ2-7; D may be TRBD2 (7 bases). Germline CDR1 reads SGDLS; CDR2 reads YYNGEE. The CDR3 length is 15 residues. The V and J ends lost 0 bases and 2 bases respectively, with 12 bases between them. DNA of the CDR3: TGTGCCAGCAGCGTAGGAGGGGGGGCTCCCTACGAGCAGTACTTC. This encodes CASSVGGGAPYEQYF.

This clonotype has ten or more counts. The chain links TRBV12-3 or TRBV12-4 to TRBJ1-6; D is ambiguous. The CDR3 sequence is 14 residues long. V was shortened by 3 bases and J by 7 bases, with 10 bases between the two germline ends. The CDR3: CASSLNRKNSPLHF. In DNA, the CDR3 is TGTGCCAGCAGTTTGAACCGGAAGAATTCACCCCTCCACTTT.

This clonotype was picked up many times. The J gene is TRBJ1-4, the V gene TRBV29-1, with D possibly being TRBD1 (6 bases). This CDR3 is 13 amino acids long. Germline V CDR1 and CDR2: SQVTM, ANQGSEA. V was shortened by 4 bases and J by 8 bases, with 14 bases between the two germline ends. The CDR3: CSVVDRFNEKLFF. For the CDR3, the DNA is TGCAGCGTTGTCGACAGGTTCAACGAAAAACTGTTTTTT. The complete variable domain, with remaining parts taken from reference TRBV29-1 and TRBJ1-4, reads SAVISQKPSRDICQRGTSLTIQCQVDSQVTMMFWYRQQPGQSLTLIATANQGSEATYESGFVIDKFPISRPNLTFSTLTVSNMSPEDSSIYLCSVVDRFNEKLFFGSGTQLSVL.

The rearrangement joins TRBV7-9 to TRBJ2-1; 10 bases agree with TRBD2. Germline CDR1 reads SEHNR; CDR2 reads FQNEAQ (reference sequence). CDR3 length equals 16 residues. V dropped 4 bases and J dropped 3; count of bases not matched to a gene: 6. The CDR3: CASSSSSGRHYNEQFF. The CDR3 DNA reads TGTGCCAGCAGCTCGTCTAGCGGGAGACACTACAATGAGCAGTTCTTC.

CDR3 residues: CSARGGSWDENIQYF. The CDR3 bases are TGCAGTGCTAGGGGGGGTAGCTGGGATGAAAACATTCAGTACTTC. The chain has TRBV20-1 and TRBJ2-4; possible D gene TRBD2, 6 bases. CDR1 is DFQATT and CDR2 is SNEGSKA in the germline V gene (reference sequence). V lost 3 bases and J 5 bases, leaving 17 bases between the germline ends. The CDR3 extends over 15 amino acids.

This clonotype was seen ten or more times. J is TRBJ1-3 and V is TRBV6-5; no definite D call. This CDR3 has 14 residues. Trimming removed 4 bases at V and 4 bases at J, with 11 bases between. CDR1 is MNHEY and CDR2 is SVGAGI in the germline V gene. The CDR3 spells CASSLDLPGNTIYF. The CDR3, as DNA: TGTGCCAGCAGTTTAGACTTGCCAGGAAACACCATATATTTT.

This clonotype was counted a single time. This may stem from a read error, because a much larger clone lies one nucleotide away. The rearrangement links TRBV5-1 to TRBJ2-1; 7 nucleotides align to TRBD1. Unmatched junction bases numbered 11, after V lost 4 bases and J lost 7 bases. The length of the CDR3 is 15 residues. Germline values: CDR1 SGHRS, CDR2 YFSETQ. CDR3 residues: CASSLKQGSRNEQFF. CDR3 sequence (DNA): TGCGCCAGCAGCCTAAAACAGGGGAGTAGGAATGAGCAGTTCTTC.

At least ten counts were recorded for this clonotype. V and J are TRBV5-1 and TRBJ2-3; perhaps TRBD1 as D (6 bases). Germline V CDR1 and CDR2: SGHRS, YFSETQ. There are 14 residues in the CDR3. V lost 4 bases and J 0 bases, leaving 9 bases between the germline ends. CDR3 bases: TGCGCCAGCAGCCCCCAGGGGAGCACAGATACGCAGTATTTT. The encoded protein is CASSPQGSTDTQYF.

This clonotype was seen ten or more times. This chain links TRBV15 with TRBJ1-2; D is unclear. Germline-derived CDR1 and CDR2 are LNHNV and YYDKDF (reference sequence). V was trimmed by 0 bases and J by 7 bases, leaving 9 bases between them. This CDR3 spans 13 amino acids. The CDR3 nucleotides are TGTGCCACCAGCAGAGATAGAGCGGCTGGCTACACCTTC. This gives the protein CATSRDRAAGYTF.

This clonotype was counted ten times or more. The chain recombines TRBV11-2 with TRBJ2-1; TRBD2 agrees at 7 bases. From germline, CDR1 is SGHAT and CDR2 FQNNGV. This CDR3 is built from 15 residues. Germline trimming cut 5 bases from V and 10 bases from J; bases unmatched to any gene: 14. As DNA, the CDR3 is TGTGCCAGCAGCCTTCTCCAGGGAGGGATAGGAGAGCAGTTCTTC. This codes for CASSLLQGGIGEQFF.